The 2 T cell receptor beta chains below come from one sample, sequenced in a study of T-cell memory formation after mild COVID-19. MiXCR, run by TCRdb on the 5' RACE reads, gives a single entry per CDR3 protein. The sample yields some 29,000 distinct CDR3 sequences, roughly 16% seen once. Source material: PBMCs or a T cell subset sorted from them (not recorded which). The receptors derive from an adult who had mild COVID-19 (a few samples of this study predate the infection). Cell type and time point are not known.

Only a few counts were recorded for this clonotype. The rearrangement uses TRBV27 and TRBJ2-7, with D uncertain. This CDR3 comprises 13 residues. The germline gives CDR1 MNHEY, CDR2 SMNVEV (reference sequence). The V gene lost 3 bases and the J gene lost 0 bases, with 6 bases spanning the gap. The CDR3: CASSLKVSYEQYF. Written as DNA, the CDR3 is TGTGCCAGCAGTTTGAAAGTCTCCTACGAGCAGTACTTC.

Ten or more counts support this clonotype. The V and J genes are TRBV7-2 and TRBJ2-2, with TRBD2 identical over 7 bases. This CDR3 contains 14 residues. V shed 5 bases, J shed 4 bases, and the junction held 4 bases outside the gene matches. CDR1 is SGHTA and CDR2 is FQGNSA in the germline V gene. The CDR3 sequence: CASSIERGTGELFF. CDR3 sequence (DNA): TGTGCCAGCAGCATCGAGCGGGGCACCGGGGAGCTGTTTTTT.